The T cell receptor beta chain described here comes from a study of shared clonotypes between healthy human individuals. Some clones are missing from TCRdb's copy, which holds only in-frame ones; the method was immunoSEQ multiplex PCR. The sample includes approximately 980,000 clones, approximately 80% seen only once; the top ten take over 1.3%. The CDR3 has 13 residues. V lost 6 bases and J 10 bases, leaving 13 bases between the germline ends. Germline lookup yields CDR1 WNHNN and CDR2 SYGVQD (reference sequence). The gene calls are TRBV10-1 and TRBJ1-6; D possibly corresponds to TRBD1 (6 bases). The sample consisted of memory CD4+ T cells sorted from blood. Subset meaning: CD45RA-negative fraction. The receptor was derived from a man aged 18-30 years in good health. The CDR3 sequence: CASSGGVGSPLHF. For the CDR3, the DNA is TGCGCCAGCAGCGGGGGCGTCGGATCACCCCTCCACTTT.